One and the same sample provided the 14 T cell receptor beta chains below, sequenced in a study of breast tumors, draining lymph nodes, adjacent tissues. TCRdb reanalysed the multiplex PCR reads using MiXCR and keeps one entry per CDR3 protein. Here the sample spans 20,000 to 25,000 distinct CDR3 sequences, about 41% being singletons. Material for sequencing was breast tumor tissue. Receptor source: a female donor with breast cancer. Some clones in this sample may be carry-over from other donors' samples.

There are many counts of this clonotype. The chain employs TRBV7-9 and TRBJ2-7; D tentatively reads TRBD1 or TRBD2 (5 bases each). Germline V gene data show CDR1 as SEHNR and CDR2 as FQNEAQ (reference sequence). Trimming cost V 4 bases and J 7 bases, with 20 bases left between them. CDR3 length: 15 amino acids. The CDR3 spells CASSSTGLGTREQYF. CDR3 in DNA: TGTGCCAGCAGCTCCACCGGACTGGGGACGCGGGAGCAGTACTTC. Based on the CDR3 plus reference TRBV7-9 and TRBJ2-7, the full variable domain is DTGVSQNPRHKITKRGQNVTFRCDPISEHNRLYWYRQTLGQGPEFLTYFQNEAQLEKSRLLSDRFSAERPKGSFSTLEIQRTEQGDSAMYLCASSSTGLGTREQYFGPGTRLTVT.

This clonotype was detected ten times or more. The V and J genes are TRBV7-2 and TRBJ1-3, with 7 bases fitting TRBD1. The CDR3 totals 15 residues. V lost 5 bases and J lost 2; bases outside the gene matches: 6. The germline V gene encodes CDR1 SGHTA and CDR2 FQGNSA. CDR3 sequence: CASSPRDSPGNTIYF. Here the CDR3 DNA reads TGTGCCAGCAGCCCCCGGGACAGCCCTGGAAACACCATATATTTT.

In DNA, the CDR3 is TGTGCCAGCAGCCCCGGCGGGGGGAACTACGAGCAGTACTTC. This gives the protein CASSPGGGNYEQYF. This rearrangement joins TRBV6-1 to TRBJ2-7; 8 positions agree with TRBD2. Germline values: CDR1 MNHNS, CDR2 SASEGT. There are 14 residues in the CDR3. The ends lost 6 bases at V and 3 bases at J; junction bases unmatched: 7.

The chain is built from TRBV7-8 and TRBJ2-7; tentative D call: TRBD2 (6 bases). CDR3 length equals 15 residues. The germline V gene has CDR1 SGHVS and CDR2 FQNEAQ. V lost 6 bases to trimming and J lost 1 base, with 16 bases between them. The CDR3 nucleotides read TGTGCCAGCAGACCATTCGGGGGTCCTTCCTACGAGCAGTACTTC. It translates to CASRPFGGPSYEQYF.

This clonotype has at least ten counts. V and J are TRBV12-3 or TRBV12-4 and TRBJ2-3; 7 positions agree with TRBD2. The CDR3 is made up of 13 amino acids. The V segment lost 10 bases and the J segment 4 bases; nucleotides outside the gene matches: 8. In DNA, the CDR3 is TGTGCCACAGGGAACCTAGCGGCAGATACGCAGTATTTT. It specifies CATGNLAADTQYF.

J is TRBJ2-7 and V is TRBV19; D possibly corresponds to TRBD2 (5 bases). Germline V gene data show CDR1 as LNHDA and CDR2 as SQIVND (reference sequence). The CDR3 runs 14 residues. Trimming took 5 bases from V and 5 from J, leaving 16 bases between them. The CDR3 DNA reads TGTGCCAGTAGTTCCGGGGTATCAACTGACGAGCAGTACTTC. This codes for CASSSGVSTDEQYF.

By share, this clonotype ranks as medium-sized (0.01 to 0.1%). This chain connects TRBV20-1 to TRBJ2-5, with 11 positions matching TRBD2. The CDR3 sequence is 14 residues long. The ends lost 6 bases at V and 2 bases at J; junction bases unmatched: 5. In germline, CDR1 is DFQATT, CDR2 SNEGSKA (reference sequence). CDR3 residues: CSAPGLAVQETQYF. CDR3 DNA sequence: TGCAGTGCCCCGGGACTAGCGGTACAAGAGACCCAGTACTTC.

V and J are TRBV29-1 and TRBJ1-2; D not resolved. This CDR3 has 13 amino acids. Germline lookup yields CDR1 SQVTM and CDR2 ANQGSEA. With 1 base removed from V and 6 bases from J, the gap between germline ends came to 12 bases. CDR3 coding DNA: TGCAGCGTTGAAGGGCAGGCCGGGGATGGCTACACCTTC. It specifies CSVEGQAGDGYTF.

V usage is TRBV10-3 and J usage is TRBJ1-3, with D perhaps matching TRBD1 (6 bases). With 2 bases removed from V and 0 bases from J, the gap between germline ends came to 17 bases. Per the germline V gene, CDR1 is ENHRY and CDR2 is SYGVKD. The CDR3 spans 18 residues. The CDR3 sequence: CAISETGKGVSSGNTIYF. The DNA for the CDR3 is TGTGCCATCAGTGAGACAGGGAAAGGTGTGAGCTCTGGAAACACCATATATTTT.

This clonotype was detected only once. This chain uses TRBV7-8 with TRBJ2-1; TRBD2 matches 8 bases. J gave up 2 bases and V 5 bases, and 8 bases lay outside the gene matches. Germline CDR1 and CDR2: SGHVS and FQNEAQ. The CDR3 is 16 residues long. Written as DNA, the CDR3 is TGTGCCAGCAGCCCCGATACTAGCGGAACCTACAATGAGCAGTTCTTC. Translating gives CASSPDTSGTYNEQFF.

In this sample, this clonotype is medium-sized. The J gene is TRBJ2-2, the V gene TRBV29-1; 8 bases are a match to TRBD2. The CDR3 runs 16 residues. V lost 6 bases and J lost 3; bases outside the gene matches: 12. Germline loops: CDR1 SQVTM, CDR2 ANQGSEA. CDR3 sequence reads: CSVPGRAGGHTGELFF. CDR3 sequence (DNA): TGCAGCGTACCAGGCCGGGCGGGGGGCCACACCGGGGAGCTGTTTTTT.

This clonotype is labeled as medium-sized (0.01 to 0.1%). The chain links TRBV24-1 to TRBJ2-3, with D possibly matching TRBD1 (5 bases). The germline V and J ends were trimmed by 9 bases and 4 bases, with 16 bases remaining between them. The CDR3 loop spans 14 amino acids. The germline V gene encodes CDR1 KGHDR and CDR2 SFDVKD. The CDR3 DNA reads TGTGCCACCCCGGACACTCTACGCCCAGATACGCAGTATTTT. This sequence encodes CATPDTLRPDTQYF.

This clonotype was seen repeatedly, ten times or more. The CDR3 bases are TGTGCCAGCAGCCCGAGGGCCTCGCCGGGAAACACCATATATTTT. Protein product: CASSPRASPGNTIYF. The rearrangement uses TRBV7-2 and TRBJ1-3, with no clear D. The CDR3 spans 15 residues. Deletions cut 5 bases from V and 4 bases from J, with 15 bases between. Germline CDR1 reads SGHTA; CDR2 reads FQGNSA.

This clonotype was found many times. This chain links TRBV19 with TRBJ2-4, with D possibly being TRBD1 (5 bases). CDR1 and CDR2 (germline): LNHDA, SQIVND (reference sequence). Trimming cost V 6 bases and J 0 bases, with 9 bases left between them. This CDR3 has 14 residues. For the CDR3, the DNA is TGTGCCAGTAGCTTGACAGTAGCCAAAAACATTCAGTACTTC. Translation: CASSLTVAKNIQYF.